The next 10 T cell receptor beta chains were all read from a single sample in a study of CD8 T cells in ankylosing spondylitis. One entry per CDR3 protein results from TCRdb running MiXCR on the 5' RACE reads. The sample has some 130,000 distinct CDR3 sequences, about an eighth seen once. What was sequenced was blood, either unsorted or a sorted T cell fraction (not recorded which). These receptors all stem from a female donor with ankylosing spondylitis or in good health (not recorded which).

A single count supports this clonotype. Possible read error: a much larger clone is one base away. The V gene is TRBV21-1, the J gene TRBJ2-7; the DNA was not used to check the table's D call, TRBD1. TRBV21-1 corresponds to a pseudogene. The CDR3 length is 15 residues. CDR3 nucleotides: TGTGCCAGCAACAATTGGACAGGGGGCTCCTACGAGCAGTACTTC. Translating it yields CASNNWTGGSYEQYF.

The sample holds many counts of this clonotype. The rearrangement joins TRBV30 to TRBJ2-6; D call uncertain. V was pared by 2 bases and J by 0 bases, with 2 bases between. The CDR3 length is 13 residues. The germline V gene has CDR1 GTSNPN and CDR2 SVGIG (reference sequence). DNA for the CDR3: TGTGCCTGGAGTTTCTCTGGGGCCAACGTCCTGACTTTC. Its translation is CAWSFSGANVLTF.

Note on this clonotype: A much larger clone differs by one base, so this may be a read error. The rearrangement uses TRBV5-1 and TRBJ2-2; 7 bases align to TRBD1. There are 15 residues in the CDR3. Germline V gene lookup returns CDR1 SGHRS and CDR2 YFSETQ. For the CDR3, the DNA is TGCGTCAGCAGCTTGGAAGGGGGCAAGATCGGGGAGCTGTTTTTT. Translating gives CVSSLEGGKIGELFF.

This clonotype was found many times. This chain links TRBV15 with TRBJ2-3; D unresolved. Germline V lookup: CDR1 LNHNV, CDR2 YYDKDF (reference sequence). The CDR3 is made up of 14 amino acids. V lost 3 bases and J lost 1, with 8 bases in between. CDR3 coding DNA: TGTGCCACCAGCAGTCGTAGTGGCACAGATACGCAGTATTTT. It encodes CATSSRSGTDTQYF.

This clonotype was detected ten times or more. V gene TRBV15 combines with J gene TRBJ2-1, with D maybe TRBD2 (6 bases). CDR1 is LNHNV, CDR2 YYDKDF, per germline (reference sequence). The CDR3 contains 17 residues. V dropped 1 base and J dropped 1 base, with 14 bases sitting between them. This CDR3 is CATSRAWTTGSYNEQFF. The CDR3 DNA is TGTGCCACCAGCAGAGCGTGGACTACCGGATCCTACAATGAGCAGTTCTTC.

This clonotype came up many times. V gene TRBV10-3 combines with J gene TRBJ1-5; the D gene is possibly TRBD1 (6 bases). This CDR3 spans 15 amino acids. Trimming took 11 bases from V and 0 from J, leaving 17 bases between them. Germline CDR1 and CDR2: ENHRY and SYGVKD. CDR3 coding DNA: TGTGCCTCAAGGGAACAGGGTATTAGCAATCAGCCCCAGCATTTT. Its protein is CASREQGISNQPQHF.

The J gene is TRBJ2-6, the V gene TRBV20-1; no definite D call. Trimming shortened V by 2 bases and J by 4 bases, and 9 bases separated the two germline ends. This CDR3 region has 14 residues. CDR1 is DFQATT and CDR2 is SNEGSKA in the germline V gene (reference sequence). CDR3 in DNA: TGCAGTGCTAGATCGGTGGGGGGGGCCAACGTCCTGACTTTC. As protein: CSARSVGGANVLTF.

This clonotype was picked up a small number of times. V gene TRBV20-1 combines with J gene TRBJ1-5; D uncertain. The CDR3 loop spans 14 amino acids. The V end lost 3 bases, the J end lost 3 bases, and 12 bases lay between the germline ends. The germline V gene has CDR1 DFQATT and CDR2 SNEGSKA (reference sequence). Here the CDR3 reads CSASTGQFNQPQHF. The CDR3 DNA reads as TGCAGTGCTAGCACTGGGCAGTTCAATCAGCCCCAGCATTTT.

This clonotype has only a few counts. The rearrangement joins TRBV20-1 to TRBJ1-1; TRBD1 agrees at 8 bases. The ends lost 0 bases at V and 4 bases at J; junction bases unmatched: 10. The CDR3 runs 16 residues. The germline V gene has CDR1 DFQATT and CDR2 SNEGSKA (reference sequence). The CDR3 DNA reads TGCAGTGCTAGAGATTGGGCAGGGGGCTGGAGCACTGAAGCTTTCTTT. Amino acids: CSARDWAGGWSTEAFF.

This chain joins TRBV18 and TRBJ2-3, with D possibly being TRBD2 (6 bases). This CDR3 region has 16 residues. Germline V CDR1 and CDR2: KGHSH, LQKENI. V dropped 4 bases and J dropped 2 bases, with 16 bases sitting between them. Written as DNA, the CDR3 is TGTGCCAGCTCACAATCCTCCGGGACTCTCACAGATACGCAGTATTTT. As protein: CASSQSSGTLTDTQYF.